A single sample is the source of the 31 T cell receptor beta chains below, sequenced in a study of T cell responses to AZD1222 COVID-19 vaccine. The repertoire was sequenced with immunoSEQ multiplex PCR; TCRdb's copy has only in-frame clones and lacks some. The data contain over 25,000 clones, 78% of them seen just once; the ten biggest clones take up around 6.1%. The sample was peripheral blood, taken on day 0 of AZD1222 vaccination. Receptors originate from an adult in good health.

This clone was observed a single time. The J gene is TRBJ1-2, the V gene TRBV29-1, with D perhaps TRBD1 (5 bases). The germline V and J ends were trimmed by 1 base and 2 bases, with 8 bases remaining between them. In germline, CDR1 is SQVTM, CDR2 ANQGSEA. This CDR3 comprises 13 residues. The CDR3 bases are TGCAGCGTTGAAGGCAGGGCGAACTATGGCTACACCTTC. Translating it yields CSVEGRANYGYTF.

V and J are TRBV6-5 and TRBJ1-2, with D possibly TRBD1 on 5 matching bases. Germline-derived CDR1 and CDR2 are MNHEY and SVGAGI. The CDR3 sequence is 12 residues long. V gave up 8 bases and J gave up 3 bases, with 10 bases separating them. CDR3 bases: TGTGCCAGCTCCAAGGGGCACTATGGCTACACCTTC. It encodes CASSKGHYGYTF.

This clone appeared once. The missing conserved phenylalanine or tryptophan at the end of this CDR3 makes a read error likely. Because the CDR3's place on the DNA is in doubt, the DNA is left out and the CDR3 is given as listed by TCRdb. V gene TRBV21-1 combines with J gene TRBJ2-4; the table gives TRBD1 as D, unverified against the DNA. TRBV21-1 is an annotated pseudogene. The CDR3 is made up of 11 amino acids, end residues included. The CDR3 protein is CASSKGTGGLM.

V and J are TRBV5-1 and TRBJ1-4; D remains unclear. The CDR3 runs 14 residues. V lost 4 bases and J 0 bases, leaving 7 bases between the germline ends. Germline V CDR1 and CDR2: SGHRS, YFSETQ. CDR3 in amino acids: CASSLQATNEKLFF. CDR3 nucleotide sequence: TGCGCCAGCAGCCTACAAGCAACTAATGAAAAACTGTTTTTT.

CDR3 sequence: CASTPGGSGNEQFF. As DNA, the CDR3 is TGTGCCAGCACCCCGGGTGGCTCGGGCAATGAGCAGTTCTTC. The chain links TRBV9 to TRBJ2-1; D not resolved. Per the germline V gene, CDR1 is SGDLS and CDR2 is YYNGEE. This CDR3 has 14 residues. Trimming removed 6 bases from V and 6 bases from J, with 16 bases in between.

This clone turned up a few times. This chain links TRBV29-1 with TRBJ2-7; D might be TRBD1 (6 bases). CDR3 length: 13 amino acids. V was clipped by 5 bases and J by 3 bases, with 14 bases between them. Germline CDR1 and CDR2: SQVTM and ANQGSEA. CDR3 bases: TGCAGCGTTCCCCCGACAGGTTACTACGAGCAGTACGTC. This gives the protein CSVPPTGYYEQYV.

The genes are TRBV2 and TRBJ2-7; possible D gene TRBD2, 6 bases. V was trimmed by 3 bases and J by 7 bases, leaving 19 bases between them. This CDR3 region has 15 residues. Germline V gene lookup returns CDR1 SNHLY and CDR2 FYNNEI. This CDR3 is CASSEPRDSKVEQYV. The CDR3 region has the DNA TGTGCCAGCAGTGAGCCCCGGGACTCCAAGGTGGAGCAGTACGTC.

This sequence joins TRBV5-1 and TRBJ2-1; D is possibly TRBD2 (7 bases). This CDR3 contains 14 residues. CDR1 SGHRS and CDR2 YFSETQ come from the germline V gene. With 6 bases removed from V and 8 bases from J, the gap between germline ends came to 18 bases. CDR3 region: CASTFGGRGDEQFF. DNA of the CDR3: TGCGCCAGCACCTTCGGTGGGAGGGGGGATGAGCAGTTCTTC.

The V call is TRBV7-9, the J call TRBJ1-3; D gene uncertain. Between the trimmed V and J ends, which lost 0 bases and 1 base, there was a span of 7 bases. Germline V gene sequence: CDR1 SEHNR, CDR2 FQNEAQ (reference sequence). The CDR3 consists of 15 residues. CDR3 region: CASSLAGNSGNTIYF. DNA for the CDR3: TGTGCCAGCAGCTTAGCGGGGAATTCTGGAAACACCATATATTTT. The variable domain in full, with the rest retrieved from reference TRBV7-9 and TRBJ1-3, is DTGVSQNPRHKITKRGQNVTFRCDPISEHNRLYWYRQTLGQGPEFLTYFQNEAQLEKSRLLSDRFSAERPKGSFSTLEIQRTEQGDSAMYLCASSLAGNSGNTIYFGEGSWLTVV.

The chain carries TRBV7-2 and TRBJ1-5; TRBD1 matches at 8 bases. The V gene's germline CDR1 is SGHTA and CDR2 FQGNSA. This CDR3 has 15 amino acids. J gave up 5 bases and V 5 bases, and 8 bases lay outside the gene matches. Here the CDR3 reads CASSLRQGMDQPQHF. DNA of the CDR3: TGTGCCAGCAGCCTCCGACAGGGGATGGATCAGCCCCAGCATTTT.

This clone has just one count. The DNA for the CDR3 is TGTGCCACCGCAGGGACAGGAGAACCCTATGGCTACACCTTC. Protein sequence: CATAGTGEPYGYTF. V is TRBV24-1 and J is TRBJ1-2, with 8 bases lining up with TRBD1. Germline V gene lookup returns CDR1 KGHDR and CDR2 SFDVKD. This CDR3 has 14 residues. V lost 9 bases to trimming and J lost 4 bases; unmatched junction nucleotides: 9.

The table lists this clone with a count of one. V is TRBV7-8 and J is TRBJ2-1, with 14 bases identical to TRBD2. The CDR3 spans 17 residues. J lost 7 bases, V lost 5 bases, and 10 bases had no gene match. CDR1 is SGHVS, CDR2 FQNEAQ, per germline. The CDR3 DNA reads as TGTGCCAGCAGCAACACCGGGACTAGCGGGGGAATGAATGAGCAGTTCTTC. This encodes CASSNTGTSGGMNEQFF.

The V call is TRBV4-2, the J call TRBJ2-1, with D possibly TRBD2 on 6 matching bases. V lost 5 bases to trimming and J lost 10 bases, with 12 bases between them. The germline V gene encodes CDR1 LGHNA and CDR2 YNFKEQ. The CDR3 contains 12 residues. The CDR3 region has the DNA TGTGCCAGCAGCTACCGGGACTCAGAGCAGTTCTTC. Its translation is CASSYRDSEQFF.

The CDR3 bases are TGCGCCAGCAGCCAAGAAAGGTTATCAGGGAGCAGGGGCTATGGCTACACCTTC. This codes for CASSQERLSGSRGYGYTF. The rearrangement links TRBV4-3 to TRBJ1-2; TRBD1 is a possible D gene (6 bases). The CDR3 extends over 18 amino acids. Germline CDR1 is LGHNA and CDR2 is YSLEER. V was trimmed by 0 bases and J by 4 bases, leaving 21 bases between them.

The chain couples TRBV19 to TRBJ2-5, with no clear D. CDR1 and CDR2 from the germline V gene are LNHDA and SQIVND (reference sequence). The CDR3 runs 14 residues. V lost 5 bases, J lost 0 bases, and 10 bases lay in between. The CDR3 DNA is TGTGCCAGTAGTGACCAAGCGTACCAAGAGACCCAGTACTTC. The encoded protein is CASSDQAYQETQYF.

This chain uses TRBV27 with TRBJ2-1; D uncertain. The V end was cut by 6 bases, the J end by 0 bases, with 12 bases between. Per germline, CDR1 MNHEY and CDR2 SMNVEV (reference sequence). The CDR3 has 15 amino acids. The CDR3 reads CASRDEDSSYNEQFF. The CDR3 nucleotides are TGTGCCAGCAGGGACGAGGATAGCTCCTACAATGAGCAGTTCTTC.

CDR3 coding DNA: TGCGCCAGCAGCCAAGGTTCCGGGTACGAGACCCAGTACTTC. This codes for CASSQGSGYETQYF. V and J are TRBV4-1 and TRBJ2-5; D gene ambiguous. This CDR3 contains 14 residues. V was cut by 1 base and J by 5 bases, with 11 bases left in between. Germline V gene sequence: CDR1 MGHRA, CDR2 YSYEKL.

The rearrangement links TRBV7-2 to TRBJ2-2; 9 bases agree with TRBD1. Trimming at V came to 5 bases and at J to 7 bases, leaving 5 bases not matched to a gene. This CDR3 is built from 14 residues. The germline gives CDR1 SGHTA, CDR2 FQGNSA. The CDR3 DNA reads TGTGCCAGCAGCAGACAGGGGGGGGTCGGGGAGCTGTTTTTT. Its protein is CASSRQGGVGELFF.

This clone was detected a few times. The rearrangement links TRBV6-2 or TRBV6-3 to TRBJ2-3; 15 positions match TRBD2. Germline V gene lookup returns CDR1 MNHEY and CDR2 SVGEGT. The CDR3 loop spans 18 amino acids. V shed 6 bases and J 4 bases; nucleotides not matched to a gene: 11. CDR3 coding DNA: TGTGCCAGCAGCCCCCATGGACTAGCGGGAGGGTCACCAGATACGCAGTATTTT. It is translated as CASSPHGLAGGSPDTQYF.

This clone appeared a single time. This chain joins TRBV19 and TRBJ2-3; 10 nucleotides line up with TRBD2. CDR3 length: 15 amino acids. Germline CDR1 and CDR2: LNHDA and SQIVND (reference sequence). V lost 5 bases to trimming and J lost 2 bases; unmatched junction nucleotides: 4. CDR3 amino acids: CASSASGGATDTQYF. Here the CDR3 DNA reads TGTGCCAGTAGTGCCAGCGGGGGGGCCACAGATACGCAGTATTTT.

The chain couples TRBV5-1 to TRBJ2-1; 11 positions match TRBD1. The CDR3 spans 17 residues. V lost 4 bases, J lost 10 bases, and 16 bases stayed unmatched. Germline V gives CDR1 SGHRS, CDR2 YFSETQ. In DNA, the CDR3 is TGCGCCAGCAGCACCCGAGGGTGGACAGGGGGCCCATCCGAGCAGTTCTTC. The encoded protein is CASSTRGWTGGPSEQFF.

The V and J genes are TRBV19 and TRBJ1-3; D is perhaps TRBD1 (6 bases). Germline CDR1 reads LNHDA; CDR2 reads SQIVND (reference sequence). This CDR3 has 17 residues. Trimming removed 5 bases at V and 3 bases at J, with 20 bases between. The CDR3 DNA reads TGTGCCAGTAGTCCTTCCCCAGGGGAGTTCTTTGGAAACACCATATATTTT. Protein: CASSPSPGEFFGNTIYF. Based on the CDR3 plus reference TRBV19 and TRBJ1-3, the full variable domain is DGGITQSPKYLFRKEGQNVTLSCEQNLNHDAMYWYRQDPGQGLRLIYYSQIVNDFQKGDIAEGYSVSREKKESFPLTVTSAQKNPTAFYLCASSPSPGEFFGNTIYFGEGSWLTVV.

The chain joins TRBV27 to TRBJ2-5; D not resolved. The germline gives CDR1 MNHEY, CDR2 SMNVEV (reference sequence). CDR3 length equals 14 residues. Trimming shortened V by 5 bases and J by 5 bases, and 15 bases separated the two germline ends. CDR3 amino acids: CASSPRGGGETQYF. DNA for the CDR3: TGTGCCAGCAGTCCCCGCGGCGGTGGGGAGACCCAGTACTTC.

The V and J genes are TRBV5-1 and TRBJ2-5, with TRBD2 as a possible D gene (7 bases). V dropped 5 bases and J dropped 0 bases, with 17 bases sitting between them. Germline CDR1 reads SGHRS; CDR2 reads YFSETQ. The CDR3 consists of 16 residues. CDR3 in amino acids: CASRQLGGQYQETQYF. CDR3 DNA sequence: TGCGCCAGCAGACAACTGGGGGGGCAGTACCAAGAGACCCAGTACTTC. The whole variable domain, filled in from reference TRBV5-1 and TRBJ2-5, reads KAGVTQTPRYLIKTRGQQVTLSCSPISGHRSVSWYQQTPGQGLQFLFEYFSETQRNKGNFPGRFSGRQFSNSRSEMNVSTLELGDSALYLCASRQLGGQYQETQYFGPGTRLLVL.

The chain recombines TRBV5-5 with TRBJ1-1; possibly TRBD1 for D (6 bases). Germline CDR1 reads SGHKS; CDR2 reads YYEKEE (reference sequence). V lost 0 bases, J lost 5 bases, and 23 bases lay in between. This CDR3 spans 18 amino acids. The CDR3 loop is CASSLVLILGAENTEAFF. The CDR3 DNA is TGTGCCAGCAGCTTGGTACTTATTTTGGGGGCCGAGAATACTGAAGCTTTCTTT.

This chain connects TRBV11-2 to TRBJ2-1; the match to TRBD1 covers 10 bases. Germline CDR1 is SGHAT and CDR2 is FQNNGV. The CDR3 consists of 19 residues. J was trimmed by 0 bases and V by 5 bases; bases with no gene match: 13. Here the CDR3 reads CASSPRDRGVTSSYNEQFF. CDR3 bases: TGTGCCAGCAGCCCCCGGGACAGGGGAGTTACGAGCTCCTACAATGAGCAGTTCTTC.

The CDR3 reads CASAGQPNSPLHF. CDR3 bases: TGTGCCAGCGCGGGACAGCCCAATTCACCCCTCCACTTT. The J gene is TRBJ1-6, the V gene TRBV6-5, with TRBD1 matching 7 bases. Per germline, CDR1 MNHEY and CDR2 SVGAGI. The CDR3 covers 13 residues. The ends lost 8 bases at V and 7 bases at J; junction bases unmatched: 5.

The rearrangement links TRBV11-2 to TRBJ1-2, with D uncertain. CDR1 is SGHAT, CDR2 FQNNGV, per germline. V was clipped by 3 bases and J by 5 bases, with 7 bases between them. This CDR3 spans 12 amino acids. The CDR3 DNA is TGTGCCAGCAGCTTCCTGGGGTATGGCTACACCTTC. This gives the protein CASSFLGYGYTF.

The table lists this clone with a few counts. The CDR3 is CASSLVVIYEQYV. The CDR3 coding sequence is TGTGCTAGCAGCTTAGTGGTCATCTACGAGCAGTACGTC. This chain connects TRBV7-7 to TRBJ2-7; D remains ambiguous. Germline lookup yields CDR1 SSHAT and CDR2 FNYEAQ (reference sequence). The CDR3 is 13 residues long.

The CDR3 bases are TGCGCCAGCAGTCGCGGACTGACGGAGACTAATGAAAAACTGTTTTTT. Translated, it gives CASSRGLTETNEKLFF. The chain joins TRBV5-1 to TRBJ1-4; no reliable D call. Germline V gives CDR1 SGHRS, CDR2 YFSETQ. The length of the CDR3 is 16 residues. V gave up 5 bases and J gave up 2 bases, with 16 bases separating them.

The chain recombines TRBV2 with TRBJ1-1, with TRBD1 as a possible D gene (5 bases). CDR1 is SNHLY, CDR2 FYNNEI, per germline. Trimming left V 8 bases short and J 4 bases short, with 17 bases between. This CDR3 contains 14 residues. CDR3 sequence reads: CASGVRVGSTEAFF. For the CDR3, the DNA is TGTGCCAGCGGGGTCAGGGTAGGGAGCACTGAAGCTTTCTTT.